The 26 T cell receptor beta chains given below trace back to one sample, sequenced in a study of response to subunit inactivated influenza vaccine. Via MiXCR, TCRdb re-called the RT-PCR reads, giving one row per CDR3 protein. The repertoire holds roughly 710,000 distinct CDR3 sequences, around 15% seen once, with approximately 7.6% in the top ten. The material sequenced was PBMCs from blood, taken approximately 15 days before vaccination. The receptor source for this set is a man in his fifties or sixties who received an inactivated influenza vaccine.

This clonotype was detected ten times or more. Its ends do not fully match the called genes, so a read error is possible. The chain carries TRBV5-1 and TRBJ2-7; TRBD1 or TRBD2 may be the D gene (6 bases each). Germline CDR1 reads SGHRS; CDR2 reads YFSETQ. The CDR3 is 13 amino acids. The CDR3 reads CASSLGGLYEQYF. CDR3 DNA: TGTGCCAGCAGCTTAGGGGGGCTTTACGAGCAGTACTTC.

This clonotype came up a few times. The chain links TRBV7-2 to TRBJ2-3; 14 bases align to TRBD2. Trimming cost V 4 bases and J 5 bases; bases outside gene matches: 8. The CDR3 contains 17 residues. Germline CDR1 SGHTA, CDR2 FQGNSA. The CDR3 spells CASSWGLAGARKDTQYF. DNA for the CDR3: TGTGCCAGCAGCTGGGGACTAGCGGGAGCAAGGAAAGATACGCAGTATTTT.

This clonotype turned up a few times. The J gene is TRBJ2-1, the V gene TRBV6-1; D could derive from TRBD1 or TRBD2 (5 bases each). The germline gives CDR1 MNHNS, CDR2 SASEGT. The CDR3 totals 18 residues. The ends were cut back, 7 bases at V and 6 bases at J, with 28 bases in the middle. The CDR3, as DNA: TGTGCCAGCAACCCCGGGGCGATGAGCTCTTCTGGCGCCAATGAGCAGTTCTTC. Amino acids: CASNPGAMSSSGANEQFF.

The chain links TRBV9 to TRBJ2-1; 8 nucleotides match TRBD2. V shed 0 bases and J 7 bases; nucleotides not matched to a gene: 12. The CDR3 contains 17 residues. Germline V gives CDR1 SGDLS, CDR2 YYNGEE. CDR3 loop: CASSVGGRTGPLNEQFF. As DNA, the CDR3 is TGTGCCAGCAGCGTAGGCGGGAGGACCGGGCCCCTTAATGAGCAGTTCTTC.

The chain carries TRBV4-3 and TRBJ1-1, with a tentative D call TRBD1 (6 bases). Germline CDR1 reads LGHNA; CDR2 reads YSLEER. Trimming took 1 base from V and 4 from J, leaving 13 bases between them. The CDR3 runs 15 residues. The CDR3 nucleotides read TGCGCCAGCAGCCAAGCAAGGGGGAAAATCACTGAAGCTTTCTTT. Translating gives CASSQARGKITEAFF.

The chain recombines TRBV24-1 with TRBJ2-1, with 8 bases that match TRBD1. V trimming: 4 bases; J trimming: 7 bases; junction bases outside the gene matches: 11. The CDR3 sequence is 16 residues long. Germline V CDR1 and CDR2: KGHDR, SFDVKD. CDR3 DNA sequence: TGTGCCACCAGTGACCGCCGGACGACAGGGGAGAATGAGCAGTTCTTC. It codes for CATSDRRTTGENEQFF.

This chain uses TRBV5-1 with TRBJ2-2; 7 bases are a match to TRBD2. Germline V gives CDR1 SGHRS, CDR2 YFSETQ. The V segment lost 4 bases and the J segment 3 bases; nucleotides outside the gene matches: 6. The CDR3 totals 15 residues. CDR3 amino acids: CASSVSREYTGELFF. The CDR3, as DNA: TGCGCCAGCAGCGTTTCGCGGGAGTACACCGGGGAGCTGTTTTTT.

The chain uses TRBV15 and TRBJ1-3; D is unresolved. Germline V gene sequence: CDR1 LNHNV, CDR2 YYDKDF (reference sequence). There are 13 residues in the CDR3. The V and J ends lost 2 bases and 4 bases respectively, with 6 bases between them. CDR3 sequence: CATSRSVGNTIYF. In nucleotides, the CDR3 is TGTGCCACCAGCAGATCAGTCGGAAACACCATATATTTT.

This clonotype was counted a few times. The rearrangement links TRBV28 to TRBJ1-2, with 8 bases lining up with TRBD1. This CDR3 is 13 amino acids long. Unmatched junction bases numbered 7, after V lost 6 bases and J lost 7 bases. Germline lookup yields CDR1 MDHEN and CDR2 SYDVKM. CDR3 region: CASSVGTGAGYTF. The CDR3 DNA reads TGTGCCAGCAGCGTCGGGACAGGTGCTGGCTACACCTTC.

The V and J genes are TRBV15 and TRBJ2-5; possibly TRBD1 for D (6 bases). V was pared by 8 bases and J by 5 bases, with 12 bases between. This CDR3 has 12 residues. Germline loops: CDR1 LNHNV, CDR2 YYDKDF (reference sequence). CDR3 nucleotides: TGTGCCACCCGGGACATTGGGGAGACCCAGTACTTC. This gives the protein CATRDIGETQYF.

There are a few counts of this clonotype. J is TRBJ2-1 and V is TRBV24-1; 7 nucleotides align to TRBD2. The germline gives CDR1 KGHDR, CDR2 SFDVKD. V gave up 3 bases and J gave up 7 bases; unmatched junction bases: 8. This CDR3 comprises 15 residues. CDR3 DNA sequence: TGTGCCACCAGTGATCCGCGCGGAGCGGGGAATGAGCAGTTCTTC. Encoded protein: CATSDPRGAGNEQFF.

V usage is TRBV9 and J usage is TRBJ2-7; D is perhaps TRBD2 (6 bases). The V gene lost 4 bases and the J gene lost 7 bases, with 18 bases spanning the gap. CDR3 length: 14 residues. Germline CDR1 reads SGDLS; CDR2 reads YYNGEE. The CDR3 DNA is TGTGCCAGCAGCCCTCATGTGGGCGCGGGGGAGCAGTACTTC. It encodes CASSPHVGAGEQYF.

This chain connects TRBV30 to TRBJ2-7; D remains unclear. Trimming took 5 bases from V and 2 from J, leaving 16 bases between them. Germline CDR1 GTSNPN, CDR2 SVGIG (reference sequence). This CDR3 has 14 residues. CDR3 in amino acids: CAWLPSALPYEQYF. In nucleotides, the CDR3 is TGTGCCTGGCTTCCCTCGGCACTCCCCTACGAGCAGTACTTC.

There are a few counts of this clonotype. The rearrangement uses TRBV6-2 or TRBV6-3 and TRBJ1-1; a possible D gene is TRBD1 (6 bases). This CDR3 is built from 18 residues. V was pared by 5 bases and J by 2 bases, with 24 bases between. Germline V gene sequence: CDR1 MNHEY, CDR2 SVGEGT. CDR3 nucleotides: TGTGCCAGCAGTCTCTACGGGGGCCTAAAAGGGATAAACACTGAAGCTTTCTTT. This sequence encodes CASSLYGGLKGINTEAFF.

The chain combines TRBV18 with TRBJ1-2, with 11 bases identical to TRBD1. V dropped 1 base and J dropped 6; count of bases not matched to a gene: 7. The CDR3 has 16 residues. Germline loops: CDR1 KGHSH, CDR2 LQKENI. CDR3 sequence reads: CASSPRSGQGAHGYTF. CDR3 nucleotide sequence: TGTGCCAGCTCACCACGTTCCGGACAGGGGGCGCATGGCTACACCTTC. The variable domain in full, with the rest retrieved from reference TRBV18 and TRBJ1-2, is NAGVMQNPRHLVRRRGQEARLRCSPMKGHSHVYWYRQLPEEGLKFMVYLQKENIIDESGMPKERFSAEFPKEGPSILRIQQVVRGDSAAYFCASSPRSGQGAHGYTFGSGTRLTVV.

This clonotype has only a few counts. J is TRBJ1-2 and V is TRBV6-2 or TRBV6-3, with 7 bases lining up with TRBD1. CDR1 and CDR2 from the germline V gene are MNHEY and SVGEGT. V gave up 6 bases and J gave up 4 bases; unmatched junction bases: 8. The CDR3 has 14 residues. The CDR3 loop reads CASSSNGQAYGYTF. In DNA, the CDR3 is TGTGCCAGCAGCTCCAACGGACAGGCCTATGGCTACACCTTC.

The J gene is TRBJ2-7, the V gene TRBV20-1; no firm D call. The germline CDR1 and CDR2 sequences are DFQATT and SNEGSKA (reference sequence). The CDR3 is 10 residues long. V lost 6 bases, J lost 6 bases, and 9 bases lay in between. CDR3 nucleotides: TGCAGTGCAGGCCAAGGCGAGCAGTACTTC. This gives the protein CSAGQGEQYF.

This clonotype was counted many times. The chain combines TRBV12-3 or TRBV12-4 with TRBJ1-4; D is possibly TRBD1 (5 bases). V was trimmed by 4 bases and J by 11 bases, leaving 14 bases between them. The CDR3 sequence is 13 residues long. The CDR3 here is CASSSRQKGKLFF. Here the CDR3 DNA reads TGTGCCAGCAGTTCCCGACAGAAGGGGAAACTGTTTTTT.

The genes are TRBV2 and TRBJ1-2, with a weak D call TRBD1 (5 bases). There are 14 residues in the CDR3. The V end lost 1 base, the J end lost 5 bases, and 11 bases lay between the germline ends. Germline CDR1 and CDR2: SNHLY and FYNNEI. DNA of the CDR3: TGTGCCAGCAGTGAAGGCAGGACACCGTATGGCTACACCTTC. Protein: CASSEGRTPYGYTF.

The genes are TRBV7-9 and TRBJ2-3; weak D call: TRBD2 (6 bases). The CDR3 extends over 16 amino acids. The V end lost 4 bases, the J end lost 2 bases, and 16 bases lay between the germline ends. The germline gives CDR1 SEHNR, CDR2 FQNEAQ (reference sequence). The CDR3 loop reads CASSSKEGTVTDTQYF. Here the CDR3 DNA reads TGTGCCAGCAGCTCCAAGGAGGGGACGGTCACAGATACGCAGTATTTT. Full variable domain (missing parts from reference TRBV7-9 and TRBJ2-3): DTGVSQNPRHKITKRGQNVTFRCDPISEHNRLYWYRQTLGQGPEFLTYFQNEAQLEKSRLLSDRFSAERPKGSFSTLEIQRTEQGDSAMYLCASSSKEGTVTDTQYFGPGTRLTVL.

The J gene is TRBJ2-7, the V gene TRBV20-1, with TRBD1 matching over 7 bases. This CDR3 comprises 12 residues. CDR1 and CDR2 (germline): DFQATT, SNEGSKA (reference sequence). The CDR3 DNA reads TGCAGCCGGGACAGAGTAACCTACGAGCAGTACTTC. This sequence encodes CSRDRVTYEQYF.

This clonotype appeared a few times. V usage is TRBV4-3 and J usage is TRBJ1-2, with D maybe TRBD1 (6 bases). The V end was cut by 3 bases, the J end by 4 bases, with 15 bases between. Germline CDR1 is LGHNA and CDR2 is YSLEER. The CDR3 contains 15 residues. The CDR3 bases are TGCGCCAGCAGCCAGAAGGGGGGTGTCTTCTATGGCTACACCTTC. Its protein is CASSQKGGVFYGYTF.

In its sample, this clonotype was seen many times. The chain recombines TRBV7-6 with TRBJ1-1; 9 nucleotides match TRBD1. This CDR3 has 16 amino acids. Germline loops: CDR1 SGHVS, CDR2 FNYEAQ. Unmatched junction bases numbered 12, after V lost 5 bases and J lost 5 bases. This chain's CDR3 is CASSNPGGQGGTEAFF. The CDR3 nucleotides are TGTGCCAGCAGCAATCCTGGGGGACAGGGTGGGACTGAAGCTTTCTTT.

This clonotype was seen at least ten times. The J gene is TRBJ2-7, the V gene TRBV20-1; D gene uncertain. The ends were cut back, 2 bases at V and 3 bases at J, with 14 bases in the middle. CDR3 length equals 14 residues. The germline gives CDR1 DFQATT, CDR2 SNEGSKA (reference sequence). This CDR3 reads CSARSDVTVYEQYF. The CDR3 bases are TGCAGTGCTAGATCAGACGTTACCGTCTACGAGCAGTACTTC.

This clonotype showed up many times. This chain connects TRBV20-1 to TRBJ1-1; no definite D call. CDR1 DFQATT and CDR2 SNEGSKA come from the germline V gene (reference sequence). This CDR3 has 16 residues. V gave up 1 base and J gave up 0 bases, with 15 bases separating them. CDR3 protein: CSARVPNGPMNTEAFF. Here the CDR3 DNA reads TGCAGTGCTAGAGTTCCCAACGGACCCATGAACACTGAAGCTTTCTTT.

The genes are TRBV4-1 and TRBJ1-6; D might be TRBD1 (5 bases). The CDR3 has 15 amino acids. Germline CDR1 and CDR2: MGHRA and YSYEKL. Deletions cut 0 bases from V and 9 bases from J, with 12 bases between. CDR3 bases: TGCGCCAGCAGCCAAGACCGGGGCCCGGGTTCACCCCTCCACTTT. Its translation is CASSQDRGPGSPLHF.